This T cell receptor beta chain was identified in a study of PD-1 blockade in mismatch repair-deficient tumors. In the study overall: Enrolled about 2012-2016, patients had progressing, pretreated mismatch repair-deficient cancers of 11 to 13 types.

Clones were sequenced by immunoSEQ multiplex PCR, and TCRdb holds only the in-frame ones, with some missing. The table includes some 100,000 clones, over 65% detected once. CDR1 is SGHNT and CDR2 is YYREEE in the germline V gene (reference sequence). The CDR3 has 13 amino acids. With 1 base removed from V and 3 bases from J, the gap between germline ends came to 4 bases. Overall study findings and caveats: Tumor-resident clones, often absent from pretreatment blood, expanded after pembrolizumab and then contracted.

Concerning this clone itself: Antigen: not known.

The TCR originated in an adult with mismatch repair-deficient cancer. The V and J genes are TRBV5-4 and TRBJ2-2; no reliable D call. The sample was peripheral blood, taken less than 37 weeks after starting pembrolizumab. CDR3: CASSLYYTGELFF. Written as DNA, the CDR3 is TGTGCCAGCAGCTTGTATTACACCGGGGAGCTGTTTTTT.